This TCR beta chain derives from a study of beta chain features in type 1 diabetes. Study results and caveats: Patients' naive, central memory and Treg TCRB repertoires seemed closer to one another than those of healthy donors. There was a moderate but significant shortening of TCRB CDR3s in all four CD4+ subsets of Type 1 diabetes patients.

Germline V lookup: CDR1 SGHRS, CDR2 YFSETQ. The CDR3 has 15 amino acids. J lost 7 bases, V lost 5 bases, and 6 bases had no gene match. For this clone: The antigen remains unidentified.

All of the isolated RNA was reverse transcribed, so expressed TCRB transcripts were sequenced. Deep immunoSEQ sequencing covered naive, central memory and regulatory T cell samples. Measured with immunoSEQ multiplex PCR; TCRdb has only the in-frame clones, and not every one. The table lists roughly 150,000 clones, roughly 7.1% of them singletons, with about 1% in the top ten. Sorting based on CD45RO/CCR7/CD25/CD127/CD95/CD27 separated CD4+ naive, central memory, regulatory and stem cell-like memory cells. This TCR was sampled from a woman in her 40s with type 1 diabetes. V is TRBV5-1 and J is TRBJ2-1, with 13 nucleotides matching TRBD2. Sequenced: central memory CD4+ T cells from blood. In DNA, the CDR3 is TGCGCCAGCAGACACCCGGGACTAGCGGGAAATGAGCAGTTCTTC. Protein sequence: CASRHPGLAGNEQFF.